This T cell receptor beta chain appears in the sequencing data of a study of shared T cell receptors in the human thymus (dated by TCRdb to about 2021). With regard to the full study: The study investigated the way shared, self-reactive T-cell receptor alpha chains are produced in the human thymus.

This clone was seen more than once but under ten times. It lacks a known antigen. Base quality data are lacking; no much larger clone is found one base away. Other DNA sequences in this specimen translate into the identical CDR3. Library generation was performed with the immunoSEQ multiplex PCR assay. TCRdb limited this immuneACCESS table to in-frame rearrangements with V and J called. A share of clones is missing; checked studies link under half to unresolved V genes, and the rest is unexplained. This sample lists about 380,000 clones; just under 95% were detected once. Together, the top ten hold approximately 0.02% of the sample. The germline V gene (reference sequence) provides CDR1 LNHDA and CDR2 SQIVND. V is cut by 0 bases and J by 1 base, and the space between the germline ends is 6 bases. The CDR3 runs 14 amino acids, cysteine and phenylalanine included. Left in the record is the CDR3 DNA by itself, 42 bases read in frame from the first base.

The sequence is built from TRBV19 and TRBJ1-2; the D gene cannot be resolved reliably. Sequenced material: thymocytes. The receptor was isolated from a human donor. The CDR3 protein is CASSIDRINYGYTF. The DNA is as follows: TGTGCCAGTAGTATAGACAGGATTAACTATGGCTACACCTTC. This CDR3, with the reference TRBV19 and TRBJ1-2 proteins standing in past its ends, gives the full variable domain DGGITQSPKYLFRKEGQNVTLSCEQNLNHDAMYWYRQDPGQGLRLIYYSQIVNDFQKGDIAEGYSVSREKKESFPLTVTSAQKNPTAFYLCASSIDRINYGYTFGSGTRLTVV.